Presented here are 5 T cell receptor beta chains from one specimen sequenced in a study of blood T cell repertoires in COVID-19. Measured with immunoSEQ multiplex PCR; TCRdb has only the in-frame clones, and not every one. The repertoire holds roughly 140,000 clones, with 75% to 90% as singletons. The material sequenced was peripheral blood. The receptors come from a woman in her sixties with active COVID-19.

The chain carries TRBV6-6 and TRBJ1-1; 8 bases are a match to TRBD1. After removal of 8 bases from V and 2 bases from J, the junction contained 10 bases not matched to a gene. The length of the CDR3 is 15 residues. Germline V gene lookup returns CDR1 MNHNY and CDR2 SVGAGI (reference sequence). The CDR3 loop reads CASQETGAFNTEAFF. In DNA form, the CDR3 reads TGTGCCAGCCAAGAGACAGGGGCTTTCAACACTGAAGCTTTCTTT.

The chain joins TRBV13 to TRBJ1-2; D gene uncertain. Germline CDR1 is PRHDT and CDR2 is FYEKMQ (reference sequence). The CDR3 is 12 residues long. V was pared by 2 bases and J by 3 bases, with 4 bases between. The DNA of the CDR3 is TGTGCCAGCAGCTTAACGGACTATGGCTACACCTTC. Translating it yields CASSLTDYGYTF.

As DNA, the CDR3 is TGTGCCAGTAGTATAGGTCGGTTTCCGGATGAGCAGTTCTTC. This gives the protein CASSIGRFPDEQFF. This chain connects TRBV19 to TRBJ2-1, with no clear D. This CDR3 comprises 14 residues. CDR1 is LNHDA and CDR2 is SQIVND in the germline V gene (reference sequence). The germline V and J ends were trimmed by 1 base and 8 bases, with 12 bases remaining between them.

The V and J genes are TRBV30 and TRBJ2-2, with 8 bases matching TRBD2. The V gene end was trimmed by 2 bases and the J gene end by 3 bases; junction bases not matched to a gene: 8. Per the germline V gene, CDR1 is GTSNPN and CDR2 is SVGIG (reference sequence). The CDR3 is 16 residues long. CDR3 DNA sequence: TGTGCCTGGAGTCCTAAGACTAGCGACTACACCGGGGAGCTGTTTTTT. Its protein is CAWSPKTSDYTGELFF.

About this clone itself: At one end, the junction sequence differs from germline, possibly due to a read error. This sequence joins TRBV7-9 and TRBJ1-2; 7 bases match TRBD1. This CDR3 contains 12 residues. The germline V gene encodes CDR1 SEHNR and CDR2 FQNEAQ (reference sequence). In nucleotides, the CDR3 is TGTGCCAGCAGCTTAGAAGGGACAGCACTAAAATTC. This codes for CASSLEGTALKF.